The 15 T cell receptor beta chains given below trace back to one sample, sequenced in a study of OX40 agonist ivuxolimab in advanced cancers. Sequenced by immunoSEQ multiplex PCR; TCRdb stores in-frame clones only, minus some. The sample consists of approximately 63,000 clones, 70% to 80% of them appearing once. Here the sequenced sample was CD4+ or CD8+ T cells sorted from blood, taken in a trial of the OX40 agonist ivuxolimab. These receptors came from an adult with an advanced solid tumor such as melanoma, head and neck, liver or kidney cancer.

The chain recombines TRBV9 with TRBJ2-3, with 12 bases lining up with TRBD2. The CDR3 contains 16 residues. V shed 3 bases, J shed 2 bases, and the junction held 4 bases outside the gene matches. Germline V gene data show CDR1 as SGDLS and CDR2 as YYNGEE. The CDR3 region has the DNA TGTGCCAGCAGCGCCCGACTAGCGGGAGACACAGATACGCAGTATTTT. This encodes CASSARLAGDTDTQYF.

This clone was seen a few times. DNA for the CDR3: TGTGCCAGCTCACCTACGACGGGGGGGAACGAAGCTTTCTTT. Amino acids: CASSPTTGGNEAFF. J is TRBJ1-1 and V is TRBV18; D possibly corresponds to TRBD1 (5 bases). This CDR3 spans 14 amino acids. Between the trimmed V and J ends, which lost 3 bases and 8 bases, there was a span of 16 bases. Germline loops: CDR1 KGHSH, CDR2 LQKENI.

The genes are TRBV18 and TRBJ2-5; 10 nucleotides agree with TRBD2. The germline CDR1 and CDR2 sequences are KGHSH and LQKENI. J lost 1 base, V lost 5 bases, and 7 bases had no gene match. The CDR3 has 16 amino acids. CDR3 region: CASSAPSGRLQETQYF. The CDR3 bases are TGTGCCAGCTCAGCTCCTAGCGGGAGACTCCAAGAGACCCAGTACTTC.

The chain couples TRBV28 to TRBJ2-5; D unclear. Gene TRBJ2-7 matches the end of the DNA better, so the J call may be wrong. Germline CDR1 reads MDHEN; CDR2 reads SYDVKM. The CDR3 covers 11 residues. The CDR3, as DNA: TGTGCCAGCAGTTTAGGTGGCGAGCAGTACTTC. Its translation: CASSLGGEQYF.

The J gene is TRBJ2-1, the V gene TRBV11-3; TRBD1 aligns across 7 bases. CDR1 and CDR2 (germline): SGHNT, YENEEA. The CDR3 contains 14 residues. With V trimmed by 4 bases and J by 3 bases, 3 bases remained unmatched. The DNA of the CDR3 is TGTGCCAGCAGCTCCACAGGGGACTACAATGAGCAGTTCTTC. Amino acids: CASSSTGDYNEQFF.

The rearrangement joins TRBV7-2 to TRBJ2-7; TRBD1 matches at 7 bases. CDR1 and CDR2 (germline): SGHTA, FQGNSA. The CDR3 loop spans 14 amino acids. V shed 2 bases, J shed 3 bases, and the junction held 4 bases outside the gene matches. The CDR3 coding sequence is TGTGCCAGCAGCTTAAGGGACAGAGACTACGAGCAGTACTTC. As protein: CASSLRDRDYEQYF.

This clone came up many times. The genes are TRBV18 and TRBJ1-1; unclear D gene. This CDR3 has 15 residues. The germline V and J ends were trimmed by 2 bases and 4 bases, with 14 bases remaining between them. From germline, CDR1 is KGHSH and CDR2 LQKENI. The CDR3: CASSPAGSLGTEAFF. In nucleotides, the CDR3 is TGTGCCAGCTCACCAGCAGGTAGCTTGGGCACTGAAGCTTTCTTT.

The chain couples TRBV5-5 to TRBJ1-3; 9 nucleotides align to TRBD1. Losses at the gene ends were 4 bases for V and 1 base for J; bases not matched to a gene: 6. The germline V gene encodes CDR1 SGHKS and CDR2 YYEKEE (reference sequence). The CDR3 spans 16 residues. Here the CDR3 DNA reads TGTGCCAGCAGCCGCTGGGACAGGGCGTCTGGAAACACCATATATTTT. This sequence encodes CASSRWDRASGNTIYF.

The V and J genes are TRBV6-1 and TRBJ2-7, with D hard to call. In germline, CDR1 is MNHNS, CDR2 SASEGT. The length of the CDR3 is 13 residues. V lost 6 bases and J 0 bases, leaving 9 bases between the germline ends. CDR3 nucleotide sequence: TGTGCCAGCAGCCGAGAACCCTCCTACGAGCAGTACTTC. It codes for CASSREPSYEQYF.

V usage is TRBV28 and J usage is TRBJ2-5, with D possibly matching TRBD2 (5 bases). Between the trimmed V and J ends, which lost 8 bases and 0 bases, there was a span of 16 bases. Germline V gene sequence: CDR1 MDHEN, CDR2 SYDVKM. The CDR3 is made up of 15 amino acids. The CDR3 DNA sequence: TGTGCCAGCGCCAAGGCGGGCGCGAACCAAGAGACCCAGTACTTC. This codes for CASAKAGANQETQYF.

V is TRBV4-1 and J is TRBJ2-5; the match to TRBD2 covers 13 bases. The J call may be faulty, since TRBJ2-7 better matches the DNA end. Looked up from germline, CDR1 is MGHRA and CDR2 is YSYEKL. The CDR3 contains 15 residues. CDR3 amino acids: CASSLSGLAGSEQYF. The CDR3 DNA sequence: TGCGCCAGCAGCCTCTCGGGACTAGCGGGAAGCGAGCAGTACTTC.

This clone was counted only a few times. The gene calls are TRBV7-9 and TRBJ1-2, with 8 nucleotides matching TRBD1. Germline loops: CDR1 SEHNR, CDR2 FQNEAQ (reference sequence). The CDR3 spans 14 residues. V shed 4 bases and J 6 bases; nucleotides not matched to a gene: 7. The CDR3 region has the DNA TGTGCCAGCAGCTCCAGGGGGCGCGAGGATGGCTACACCTTC. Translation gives CASSSRGREDGYTF.

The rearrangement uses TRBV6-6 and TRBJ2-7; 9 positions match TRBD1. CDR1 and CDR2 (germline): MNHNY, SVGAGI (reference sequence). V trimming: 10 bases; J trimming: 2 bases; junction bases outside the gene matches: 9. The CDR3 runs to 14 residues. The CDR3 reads CATYRDRDTYEQYF. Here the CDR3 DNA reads TGTGCCACGTACCGGGACAGGGATACCTACGAGCAGTACTTC.

CDR3 in amino acids: CASSPGGQGASEAFF. As DNA, the CDR3 is TGTGCCAGCAGCCCCGGCGGACAGGGGGCCAGCGAAGCTTTCTTT. The genes are TRBV7-2 and TRBJ1-1, with 11 bases lining up with TRBD1. The CDR3 has 15 residues. V lost 5 bases to trimming and J lost 8 bases; unmatched junction nucleotides: 10. The germline V gene has CDR1 SGHTA and CDR2 FQGNSA. The full variable domain, with the rest looked up from reference TRBV7-2 and TRBJ1-1, is GAGVSQSPSNKVTEKGKDVELRCDPISGHTALYWYRQSLGQGLEFLIYFQGNSAPDKSGLPSDRFSAERTGGSVSTLTIQRTQQEDSAVYLCASSPGGQGASEAFFGQGTRLTVV.

In DNA, the CDR3 is TGTGCCAGCAGTTTATTGGACAATGAGCAGTTCTTC. Its translation: CASSLLDNEQFF. The chain couples TRBV25-1 to TRBJ2-1; no clear D gene. From germline, CDR1 is MGHDK and CDR2 SYGVNS. V gave up 5 bases and J gave up 5 bases, with 7 bases separating them. The CDR3 totals 12 residues. The variable domain in full, completed from reference TRBV25-1 and TRBJ2-1, reads EADIYQTPRYLVIGTGKKITLECSQTMGHDKMYWYQQDPGMELHLIHYSYGVNSTEKGDLSSESTVSRIRTEHFPLTLESARPSHTSQYLCASSLLDNEQFFGPGTRLTVL.